The following is a T cell receptor beta chain sequence with its context. No antigen is known for it. Researchers divided each subset's genomic DNA evenly across several immunoSEQ plates. The data were produced by immunoSEQ multiplex PCR, yet TCRdb's version contains in-frame clones alone and is incomplete. The data hold about 1,900,000 clones, with 85% to 95% observed a single time. This sample is drawn from a study of shared clonotypes between healthy human individuals. Study background: With ages of 18 to 49, the donors were a couple of women and a few men. Study findings and constraints: Estimated clonotype richness was generally higher in naive than memory subsets.

The CDR3 has 17 residues. Trimming took 3 bases from V and 3 from J; bases not matched to a gene: 12. Germline CDR1 GTSNPN, CDR2 SVGIG (reference sequence). In the naive CD8 group, cells lacked CD45RO and were positively selected for CCR7, so terminally differentiated effector memory CD45RA+ cells were left out. This TCR came from a man between 18 and 35 years old in good health. The sequenced sample consisted of naive CD8+ T cells sorted from blood. The chain joins TRBV30 to TRBJ1-5; 9 bases are a match to TRBD1. DNA of the CDR3: TGTGCCTGGAGAGACTCCACAGGGGGCACCTTCAATCAGCCCCAGCATTTT. As protein: CAWRDSTGGTFNQPQHF.